This passage covers 25 T cell receptor beta chains from one sample sequenced in a study of technical replicates of blood from four donors. Some clones are missing from TCRdb's copy, which holds only in-frame ones; the method was immunoSEQ multiplex PCR. The sample carries 44,000 or so clones, around nine tenths recorded once. Sequenced material: PBMCs. These receptors all come from a human donor in good health. Some clones in this sample may be carry-over from other donors' samples.

This chain joins TRBV7-5 and TRBJ2-5; the table's D gene call, TRBD1, was not cross checked with the DNA. TRBV7-5 is designated a pseudogene. The CDR3 is made up of 16 amino acids. CDR3 amino acids: CVRSLGSQGRGNTQYF. CDR3 DNA: TGTGTCAGAAGCTTGGGGAGCCAGGGGAGAGGGAACACCCAGTACTTC.

The chain carries TRBV7-9 and TRBJ1-5, with D possibly being TRBD1 (6 bases). Germline assignment: CDR1 SEHNR and CDR2 FQNEAQ (reference sequence). Trimming took 7 bases from V and 3 from J, leaving 10 bases between them. This CDR3 region has 13 residues. The CDR3 loop is CASTEGDNQPQHF. The DNA for the CDR3 is TGTGCCAGCACCGAGGGGGACAATCAGCCCCAGCATTTT.

V gene TRBV5-6 combines with J gene TRBJ2-7; a weak D match, TRBD1 (6 bases). Germline loops: CDR1 SGHDT, CDR2 YYEEEE. The length of the CDR3 is 14 residues. V gave up 4 bases and J gave up 7 bases, with 18 bases separating them. The CDR3 sequence is CASSREQGLGEQYF. CDR3 DNA: TGTGCCAGCAGCCGCGAACAGGGTCTGGGGGAGCAGTACTTC.

CDR3 bases: TGTGCCAGCAGCCTACGGCAGGGCCAAGGCTACACCTTC. Its translation is CASSLRQGQGYTF. The chain is built from TRBV6-5 and TRBJ1-2, with D possibly matching TRBD1 (5 bases). CDR3 size: 13 residues. Germline-derived CDR1 and CDR2 are MNHEY and SVGAGI. Trimming removed 6 bases at V and 8 bases at J, with 16 bases between.

The rearrangement links TRBV5-5 to TRBJ2-7, with D tentatively TRBD2 (5 bases). CDR3 length equals 11 residues. Trimming removed 4 bases at V and 6 bases at J, with 8 bases between. Germline V gene sequence: CDR1 SGHKS, CDR2 YYEKEE (reference sequence). The CDR3 sequence: CASSERAEQYF. The CDR3 DNA reads TGTGCCAGCAGCGAGAGGGCCGAGCAGTACTTC.

The chain carries TRBV4-2 and TRBJ2-7; 7 nucleotides align to TRBD2. V lost 1 base to trimming and J lost 0 bases; unmatched junction nucleotides: 12. Germline CDR1 reads LGHNA; CDR2 reads YNFKEQ. The CDR3 runs to 18 residues. The CDR3 reads CASSQGGVGGSPSYEQYF. The CDR3 DNA follows: TGTGCCAGCAGCCAAGGGGGTGTAGGCGGGAGCCCCTCCTACGAGCAGTACTTC.

The V gene is TRBV30, the J gene TRBJ2-3; TRBD2 aligns across 10 bases. The CDR3 has 17 residues. V gave up 5 bases and J gave up 4 bases; unmatched junction bases: 15. Germline CDR1 GTSNPN, CDR2 SVGIG (reference sequence). DNA for the CDR3: TGTGCCTGGGGACTAGCGGACTACGAAACCTCCCCAGATACGCAGTATTTT. This sequence encodes CAWGLADYETSPDTQYF.

The J gene is TRBJ1-2, the V gene TRBV18, with unresolved D. V shed 3 bases and J shed 2 bases, with 7 bases lying between them. Germline V CDR1 and CDR2: KGHSH, LQKENI. CDR3 length equals 13 residues. The CDR3 spells CASSPSENYGYTF. The CDR3 DNA follows: TGTGCCAGCTCACCGAGTGAAAACTATGGCTACACCTTC.

The chain recombines TRBV4-1 with TRBJ2-1; D may be TRBD2 (6 bases). This CDR3 is 14 amino acids long. Germline CDR1 and CDR2: MGHRA and YSYEKL. V shed 1 base and J shed 8 bases, with 12 bases lying between them. The CDR3 reads CASSQGGGVHEQFF. In DNA, the CDR3 is TGCGCCAGCAGCCAAGGGGGCGGGGTCCATGAGCAGTTCTTC.

This chain connects TRBV5-4 to TRBJ1-2; possibly TRBD1 for D (5 bases). The CDR3 extends over 18 amino acids. Trimming removed 7 bases from V and 0 bases from J, with 25 bases in between. Germline-derived CDR1 and CDR2 are SGHNT and YYREEE (reference sequence). The DNA of the CDR3 is TGTGCCAGCTTTGGGGCTGGGGCCTCGGGCCTTACTAACTATGGCTACACCTTC. Protein: CASFGAGASGLTNYGYTF.

V gene TRBV5-1 combines with J gene TRBJ1-5; D is possibly TRBD1 (6 bases). Trimming stripped 4 bases from V and 6 bases from J, with 17 bases between. The V gene's germline CDR1 is SGHRS and CDR2 YFSETQ. The CDR3 runs 15 residues. The CDR3 region is CASSPGGLGGQPQHF. CDR3 sequence (DNA): TGCGCCAGCAGCCCGGGGGGGCTAGGCGGTCAGCCCCAGCATTTT.

This clone counts as medium-sized. The chain is built from TRBV10-3 and TRBJ2-7; perhaps TRBD1 as D (6 bases). The V gene's germline CDR1 is ENHRY and CDR2 SYGVKD. This CDR3 region has 15 residues. Trimming took off 10 bases at V and 2 bases at J, with 21 bases between the two ends. CDR3 bases: TGTGCCACCGGGGTCCCAGGGGTTAAAGCCTACGAGCAGTACTTC. This translates into CATGVPGVKAYEQYF.

The rearrangement joins TRBV6-1 to TRBJ2-2; D is perhaps TRBD2 (6 bases). The CDR3 contains 14 residues. The germline CDR1 and CDR2 sequences are MNHNS and SASEGT. Between the trimmed V and J ends, which lost 6 bases and 3 bases, there was a span of 11 bases. CDR3 DNA: TGTGCCAGCAGCGGCGGGGACCACACCGGGGAGCTGTTTTTT. This encodes CASSGGDHTGELFF.

The chain combines TRBV10-3 with TRBJ1-1; TRBD1 aligns across 7 bases. Germline CDR1 and CDR2: ENHRY and SYGVKD. V lost 2 bases and J lost 5; bases outside the gene matches: 8. This CDR3 is built from 15 residues. CDR3 sequence reads: CAISERQGVKTEAFF. The CDR3 nucleotides read TGTGCCATCAGTGAGAGGCAGGGGGTTAAGACTGAAGCTTTCTTT.

This sequence joins TRBV4-3 and TRBJ2-7; TRBD1 matches at 8 bases. Losses at the gene ends were 2 bases for V and 9 bases for J; bases not matched to a gene: 12. The CDR3 extends over 15 amino acids. Germline lookup yields CDR1 LGHNA and CDR2 YSLEER. This chain's CDR3 is CASSQQHTGGSGQYF. CDR3 nucleotides: TGCGCCAGCAGCCAACAACATACAGGGGGTAGCGGGCAGTACTTC.

The rearrangement links TRBV29-1 to TRBJ1-2; perhaps TRBD1 as D (6 bases). V shed 8 bases and J shed 5 bases, with 21 bases lying between them. The CDR3 has 14 residues. The V gene's germline CDR1 is SQVTM and CDR2 ANQGSEA. The CDR3 coding sequence is TGCAGCCCATCCCCCCGGACAGTCAATTATGGCTACACCTTC. It specifies CSPSPRTVNYGYTF.

This chain uses TRBV10-3 with TRBJ2-3; 10 positions agree with TRBD1. This CDR3 contains 15 residues. Germline-derived CDR1 and CDR2 are ENHRY and SYGVKD. V shed 5 bases, J shed 3 bases, and the junction held 5 bases outside the gene matches. The CDR3 DNA reads TGTGCCATCAGTCCGGGACAGGGGAATACAGATACGCAGTATTTT. Its protein product is CAISPGQGNTDTQYF.

This clone was recorded once. The chain links TRBV5-1 to TRBJ2-3, with D possibly matching TRBD1 (5 bases). Per the germline V gene, CDR1 is SGHRS and CDR2 is YFSETQ. V was clipped by 0 bases and J by 5 bases, with 13 bases between them. The CDR3 spans 15 residues. CDR3 protein: CASSLEGVLVDTQYF. The CDR3 DNA reads TGCGCCAGCAGCTTGGAAGGGGTTCTGGTAGATACGCAGTATTTT.

The chain couples TRBV30 to TRBJ1-1, with TRBD1 matching 9 bases. The CDR3 spans 12 residues. V dropped 5 bases and J dropped 7; count of bases not matched to a gene: 5. Germline V gene lookup returns CDR1 GTSNPN and CDR2 SVGIG (reference sequence). The DNA of the CDR3 is TGTGCCTGGGGGGACAGGGTAAGTGAAGCTTTCTTT. Translated: CAWGDRVSEAFF.

This clone occurred once. The rearrangement uses TRBV29-1 and TRBJ2-2; TRBD2 aligns across 13 bases. The CDR3 loop spans 17 amino acids. Germline CDR1 reads SQVTM; CDR2 reads ANQGSEA. The trim removed 4 bases at V and 1 base at J, leaving 6 bases unmatched. The CDR3 loop is CSVVTSGGSRNTGELFF. The CDR3 coding sequence is TGCAGCGTTGTGACTAGCGGGGGGTCAAGGAACACCGGGGAGCTGTTTTTT.

The CDR3 DNA follows: TGTGCCAGCAGCCGAAGGGGAAGGGAAAGCACAGATACGCAGTATTTT. It is translated as CASSRRGRESTDTQYF. This chain connects TRBV7-2 to TRBJ2-3, with D maybe TRBD1 (5 bases). V was trimmed by 5 bases and J by 0 bases, leaving 15 bases between them. The CDR3 has 16 amino acids. Looked up from germline, CDR1 is SGHTA and CDR2 is FQGNSA.

The chain couples TRBV4-2 to TRBJ2-4; perhaps TRBD2 as D (5 bases). The CDR3 length is 14 residues. Germline assignment: CDR1 LGHNA and CDR2 YNFKEQ. The ends were cut back, 1 base at V and 4 bases at J, with 8 bases in the middle. The CDR3 DNA reads as TGTGCCAGCAGCCAAGTGGCGGGTAAAAACATTCAGTACTTC. This gives the protein CASSQVAGKNIQYF.

The chain is built from TRBV20-1 and TRBJ1-2; TRBD1 might be the D (5 bases). Germline CDR1 DFQATT, CDR2 SNEGSKA (reference sequence). V was pared by 4 bases and J by 5 bases, with 8 bases between. CDR3 length: 11 residues. The CDR3 sequence: CSATTEYGYTF. The CDR3 bases are TGCAGTGCTACGACAGAGTATGGCTACACCTTC.

The V call is TRBV4-1, the J call TRBJ2-7, with 7 bases aligning to TRBD2. Losses at the gene ends were 4 bases for V and 5 bases for J; bases not matched to a gene: 5. CDR1 is MGHRA and CDR2 is YSYEKL in the germline V gene. The CDR3 has 13 residues. CDR3 DNA sequence: TGCGCCAGCAGCCGGAACGGACTAGACGAGCAGTACTTC. Its translation is CASSRNGLDEQYF.

V is TRBV7-3 and J is TRBJ2-1, with 13 bases aligning to TRBD2. The V and J ends lost 5 bases and 10 bases, in that order; junction bases with no gene match: 2. Germline loops: CDR1 SGHTA, CDR2 FQGTGA. This CDR3 has 13 amino acids. Here the CDR3 DNA reads TGTGCCAGCAGCCAGGGACTAGCGGGGGAGCAGTTCTTC. This encodes CASSQGLAGEQFF.